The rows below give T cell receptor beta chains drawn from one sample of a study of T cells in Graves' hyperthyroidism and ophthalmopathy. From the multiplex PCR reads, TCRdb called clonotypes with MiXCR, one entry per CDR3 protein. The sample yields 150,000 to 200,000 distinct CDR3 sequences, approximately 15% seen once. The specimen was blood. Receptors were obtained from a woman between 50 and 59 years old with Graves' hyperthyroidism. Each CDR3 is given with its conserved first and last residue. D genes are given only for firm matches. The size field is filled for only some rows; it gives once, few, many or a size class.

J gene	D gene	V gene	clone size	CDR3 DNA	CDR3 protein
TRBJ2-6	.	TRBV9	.	TGTGCCAGCAGCGTAGGAACGGGAAACTCCGGGGCCTCTGGGGCCAACGTCCTGACTTTC	CASSVGTGNSGASGANVLTF
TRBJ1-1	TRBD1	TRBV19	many	TGTGCCAGTAGTATAGCAGGGGGGTACACTGAAGCTTTCTTT	CASSIAGGYTEAFF
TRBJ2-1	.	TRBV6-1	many	TGTGCCAGCAGAAGGAGCCCCACGACACAGGGAGGGCCCTACAATGAGCAGTTCTTC	CASRRSPTTQGGPYNEQFF
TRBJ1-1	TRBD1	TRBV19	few	TGTGCCAGTAGTACCCGCAGGGGGAGTAGGGTGAACACTGAAGCTTTCTTT	CASSTRRGSRVNTEAFF
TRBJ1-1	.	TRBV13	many	TGTGCCAGCAGCTATACCCTTGGAACTTTTGAAGCTTTCTTT	CASSYTLGTFEAFF
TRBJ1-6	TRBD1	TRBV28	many	TGTGCCAGCAGTTTAACCAGGGGGCCTAATTCACCCCTCCACTTT	CASSLTRGPNSPLHF
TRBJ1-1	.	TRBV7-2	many	TGTGCCAGCAGCTTGCTGCCCCCCGGGGACACTGAAGCTTTCTTT	CASSLLPPGDTEAFF
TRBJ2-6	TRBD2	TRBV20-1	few	TGCAGTGCTATTGGGCCGACGGGGGGGATCTCTGGGGCCAACGTCCTGACTTTC	CSAIGPTGGISGANVLTF
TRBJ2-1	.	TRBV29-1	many	TGCAGCGTTATGTGGCAGCAGCAGTTCTTC	CSVMWQQQFF
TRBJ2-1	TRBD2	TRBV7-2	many	TGTGCCAGCAGCTCGTATAGCGGGGGGTTCTACAATGAGCAGTTCTTC	CASSSYSGGFYNEQFF
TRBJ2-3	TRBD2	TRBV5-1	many	TGCGCCAGCAGCTTGGATCTAGCGGGGGTCGGAGGAGATACGCAGTATTTT	CASSLDLAGVGGDTQYF
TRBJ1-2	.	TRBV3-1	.	TGTGCCAGCAGCCCAGAGGGATTAGGGCTCTATGGCTACACCTTC	CASSPEGLGLYGYTF
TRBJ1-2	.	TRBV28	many	TGTGCCAGCAGTTTAAGGGGCAAGGGCTATGGCTACACCTTC	CASSLRGKGYGYTF
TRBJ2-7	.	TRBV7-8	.	TGTGCCAGCAGCCCTCACGGTATTCCCACCTACGAGCAGTACTTC	CASSPHGIPTYEQYF
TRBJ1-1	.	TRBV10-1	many	TGCGCCAGCAGGTCAAGTAGGGTGGACACTGAAGCTTTCTTT	CASRSSRVDTEAFF
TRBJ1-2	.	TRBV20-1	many	TGCAGTTTTCCACATCTGACCCACAGCTCCTACACCTTC	CSFPHLTHSSYTF
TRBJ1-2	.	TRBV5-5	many	TGTGCCAGCAGCGAAATGAGACAGGAGCTTGGCTACACCTTC	CASSEMRQELGYTF
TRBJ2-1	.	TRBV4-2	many	TGTGCCAGCAGCCAAGGAGGAGGGGGTGAGCAGTTCTTC	CASSQGGGGEQFF
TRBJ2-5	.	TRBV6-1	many	TGTGCCAGCAGTGAAGTCTGGCAAGAGACCCAGTACTTC	CASSEVWQETQYF
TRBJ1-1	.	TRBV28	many	TGTGCCAGCAGGCCGGGTACCCACACTGAAGCTTTCTTT	CASRPGTHTEAFF
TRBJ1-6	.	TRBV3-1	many	TGTGCCAGCAGCCATATGGGAGGGCGCTCACCCCTCCACTTT	CASSHMGGRSPLHF
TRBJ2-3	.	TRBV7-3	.	TGTGCCAGCAGCTTAGGGGGTCGAACAGGCACGCAGTATTTT	CASSLGGRTGTQYF
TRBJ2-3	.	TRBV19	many	TGTGCCAGTGACGGGGGTCATGCTACTAGCACAGATACGCAGTATTTT	CASDGGHATSTDTQYF
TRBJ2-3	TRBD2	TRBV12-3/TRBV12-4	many	TGTGCCAGCAGTTGGGGGGGGACTCCCGCCCCTACGCAGTATTTT	CASSWGGTPAPTQYF
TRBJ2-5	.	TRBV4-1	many	TGCGCCAGCAGCCAAGTCGACTTTCAAGAGACCCAGTACTTC	CASSQVDFQETQYF
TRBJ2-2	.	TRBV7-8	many	TGTGCCAGCAGCTTAGTCGGAGGCTTTAGCGCCGGGGAGCTGTTTTTT	CASSLVGGFSAGELFF
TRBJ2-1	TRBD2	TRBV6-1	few	TGTGCCACCTATTCCGGACTAGCGGGGTTCAATGAGCAGTTCTTC	CATYSGLAGFNEQFF
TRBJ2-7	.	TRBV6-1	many	TGTGCCAGCAGTCTCCCTATCGGGTCTCACCTAAAAGGAGCGTACGAGCAGTACTTC	CASSLPIGSHLKGAYEQYF
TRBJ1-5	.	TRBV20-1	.	TGCAGTGCAAGGGGGGGACCTAGCAATCAGCCCCAGCATTTT	CSARGGPSNQPQHF
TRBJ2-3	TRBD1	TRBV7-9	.	TGTGCCAGCAGCCTGGGACAGGGGGGAAGGGATACGCAGTATTTT	CASSLGQGGRDTQYF
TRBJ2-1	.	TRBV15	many	TGTGCCACGAAATTGGAGGTGGGTTACAATGAGCAGTTCTTC	CATKLEVGYNEQFF
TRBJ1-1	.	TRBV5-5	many	TGTGCCAGCAGCCCGGTTCGAGGGGAAGCTTTCTTT	CASSPVRGEAFF
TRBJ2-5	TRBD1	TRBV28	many	TGTGCCAGCAGTAGATTGGGACAGTCGGCGCGGTCAGAGACCCAGTACTTC	CASSRLGQSARSETQYF
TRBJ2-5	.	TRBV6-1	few	TGTGCCAGCAGCCTCCAGGGATGGGGCCAAGAGACCCAGTACTTC	CASSLQGWGQETQYF
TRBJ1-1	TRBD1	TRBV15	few	TGTGCCACCAGCACCCACTCCGGACAGGGGAAAGCTTTCTTT	CATSTHSGQGKAFF
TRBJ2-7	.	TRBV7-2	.	TGTGCCAGCAGCCCTCTTGACTATGTTGGAACCTACGAGCAGTACTTC	CASSPLDYVGTYEQYF
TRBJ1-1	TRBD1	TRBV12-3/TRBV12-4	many	TGTGCCAGCAGCGCCGGGACAGGGAACACTGAAGCTTTCTTT	CASSAGTGNTEAFF
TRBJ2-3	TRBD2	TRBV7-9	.	TGTGCCAGCAGCCCACAGGATAGCGGGGGGGCTTGGGATACGCAGTATTTT	CASSPQDSGGAWDTQYF
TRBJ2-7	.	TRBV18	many	TGTGCCAGCTCACCCGGGGAGGCGGACGAGCAGTACTTC	CASSPGEADEQYF
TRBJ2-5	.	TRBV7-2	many	TGTGCCAGCAGCGCTGACAGGCTTCAAGAGACCCAGTACTTC	CASSADRLQETQYF
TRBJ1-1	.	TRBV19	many	TGTGCCAGTAGTATACAGGGGCGGGGGACTGAAGCTTTCTTT	CASSIQGRGTEAFF
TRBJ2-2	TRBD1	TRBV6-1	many	TGTGCCAGCAGTATCGACAGGGCGACCGGGGAGCTGTTTTTT	CASSIDRATGELFF
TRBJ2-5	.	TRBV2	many	TGTGCCAGCAGTGAGCCAGAGACCCAGTACTTC	CASSEPETQYF
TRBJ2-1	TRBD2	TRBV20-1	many	TGCAGTGCTAGATCTTCGACTAGCGGGGGGTACAATGAGCAGTTCTTC	CSARSSTSGGYNEQFF